This T cell receptor (beta chain) is from a study of shared clonotypes between healthy human individuals. About the research overall: Used for every donor were three CD4 naive, three CD4 memory, two CD8 naive and one CD8 memory plate.

Trimming stripped 2 bases from V and 5 bases from J, with 19 bases between. The CDR3 consists of 16 residues. Germline lookup yields CDR1 MDHEN and CDR2 SYDVKM. The data were produced by immunoSEQ multiplex PCR, yet TCRdb's version contains in-frame clones alone and is incomplete. The sample carries over 400,000 clones, around 95% recorded once. The sequencing sample was made of naive CD4+ T cells sorted from blood. Subset in this sample: CD45RA+ positively selected. V is TRBV28 and J is TRBJ2-7, with a possible D match to TRBD2 (6 bases). This receptor was identified in a woman in her thirties in good health. The CDR3 here is CASSLPPRAGIHEQYF. In DNA, the CDR3 is TGTGCCAGCAGTTTACCCCCCCGGGCGGGAATCCACGAGCAGTACTTC.